This T cell receptor beta chain appears in the sequencing data of a study of blood T cell repertoires in COVID-19. Study context: Acute-phase and convalescent COVID-19 samples originated in the United States, Italy and Spain. T cells, B-cell-depleted T cells, or PBMCs supplied cDNA or gDNA.

CDR1 is MNHEY and CDR2 is SMNVEV in the germline V gene (reference sequence). The CDR3 has 14 residues. Germline trimming cut 5 bases from V and 8 bases from J; bases unmatched to any gene: 9. Across 24 US areas, participants ranged in age from 18 to 89 years. Clones were read by immunoSEQ multiplex PCR, and TCRdb kept only the in-frame ones, dropping some. The top ten hold 2.2% of the sample, which has 300,000 to 350,000 clones, 80% to 90% seen once. The TCR sequence derives from a man aged 25 to 45 who had recovered from COVID-19. The gene calls are TRBV27 and TRBJ1-2; 9 nucleotides agree with TRBD1. The sequenced sample was PBMCs or T cells enriched from blood (not recorded which). In nucleotides, the CDR3 is TGTGCCAGCAGTCCATGGACAGGGGAGGGAGGCTACACCTTC. Its protein is CASSPWTGEGGYTF.